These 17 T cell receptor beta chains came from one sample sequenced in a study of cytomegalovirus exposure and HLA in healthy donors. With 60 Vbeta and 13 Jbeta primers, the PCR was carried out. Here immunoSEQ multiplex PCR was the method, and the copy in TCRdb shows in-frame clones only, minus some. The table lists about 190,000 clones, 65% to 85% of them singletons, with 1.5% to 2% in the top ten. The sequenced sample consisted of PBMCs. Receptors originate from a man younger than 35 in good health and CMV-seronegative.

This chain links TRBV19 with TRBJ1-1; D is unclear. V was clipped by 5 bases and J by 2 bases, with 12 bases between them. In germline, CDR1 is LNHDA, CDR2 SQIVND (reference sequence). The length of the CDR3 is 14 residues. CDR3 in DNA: TGTGCCAGTAGTGGCGGATTCGTTAACACTGAAGCTTTCTTT. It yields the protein CASSGGFVNTEAFF.

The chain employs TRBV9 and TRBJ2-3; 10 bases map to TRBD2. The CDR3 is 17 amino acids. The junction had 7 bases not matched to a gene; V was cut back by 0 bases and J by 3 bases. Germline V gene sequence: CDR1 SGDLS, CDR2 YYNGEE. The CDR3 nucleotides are TGTGCCAGCAGCGTAGTGGGTAGCGGGGGGAGTACAGATACGCAGTATTTT. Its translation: CASSVVGSGGSTDTQYF.

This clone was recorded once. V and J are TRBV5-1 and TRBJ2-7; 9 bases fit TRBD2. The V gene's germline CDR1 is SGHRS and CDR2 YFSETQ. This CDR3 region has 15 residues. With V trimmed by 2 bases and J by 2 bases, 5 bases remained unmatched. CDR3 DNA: TGCGCCAGCAGCTTTGGGCTAGCGGGGACCTACGAGCAGTACTTC. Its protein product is CASSFGLAGTYEQYF.

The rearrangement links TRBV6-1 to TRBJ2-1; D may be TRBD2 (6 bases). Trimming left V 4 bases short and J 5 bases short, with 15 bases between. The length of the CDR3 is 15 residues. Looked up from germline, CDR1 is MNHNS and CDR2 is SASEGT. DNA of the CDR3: TGTGCCAGCAGTGCCTTGTCGGGGGACCACAATGAGCAGTTCTTC. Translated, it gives CASSALSGDHNEQFF.

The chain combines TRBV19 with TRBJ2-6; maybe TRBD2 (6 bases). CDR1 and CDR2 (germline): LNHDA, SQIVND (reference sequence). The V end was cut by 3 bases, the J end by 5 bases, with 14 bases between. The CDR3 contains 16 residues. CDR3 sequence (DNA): TGTGCCAGTAGTATGCGGGAACTCTGGAGGGCCAACGTCCTGACTTTC. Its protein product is CASSMRELWRANVLTF.

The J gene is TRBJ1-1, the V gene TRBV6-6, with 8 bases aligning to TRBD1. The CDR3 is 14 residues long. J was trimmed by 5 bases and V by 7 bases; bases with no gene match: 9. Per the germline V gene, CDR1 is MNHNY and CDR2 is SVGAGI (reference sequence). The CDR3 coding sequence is TGTGCCAGCACCATTACAGGGGGGGGTACTGAAGCTTTCTTT. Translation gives CASTITGGGTEAFF.

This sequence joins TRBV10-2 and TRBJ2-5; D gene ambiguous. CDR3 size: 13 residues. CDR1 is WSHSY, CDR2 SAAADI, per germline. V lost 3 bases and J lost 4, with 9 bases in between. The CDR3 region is CASSDLRPETQYF. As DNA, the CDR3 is TGCGCCAGCAGTGACCTTCGTCCAGAGACCCAGTACTTC.

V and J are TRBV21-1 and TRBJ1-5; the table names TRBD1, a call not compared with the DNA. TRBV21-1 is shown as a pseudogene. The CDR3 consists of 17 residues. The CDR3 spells CASSFRTGELGLQPQHF. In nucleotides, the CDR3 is TGTGCCAGCAGCTTTCGGACAGGGGAGCTAGGATTACAGCCCCAGCATTTT.

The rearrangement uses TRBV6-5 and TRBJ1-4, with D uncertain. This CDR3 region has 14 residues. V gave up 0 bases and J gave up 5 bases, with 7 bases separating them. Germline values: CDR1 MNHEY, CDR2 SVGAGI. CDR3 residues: CASSYSSENEKLFF. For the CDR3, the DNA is TGTGCCAGCAGTTACTCGAGTGAGAATGAAAAACTGTTTTTT.

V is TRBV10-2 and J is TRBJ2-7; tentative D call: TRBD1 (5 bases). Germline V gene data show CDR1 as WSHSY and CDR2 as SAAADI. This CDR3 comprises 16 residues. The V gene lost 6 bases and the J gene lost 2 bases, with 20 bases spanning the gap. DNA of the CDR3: TGCGCCAGCAGGGAAGGTCAAGGGGCCGATACCTACGAGCAGTACTTC. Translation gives CASREGQGADTYEQYF.

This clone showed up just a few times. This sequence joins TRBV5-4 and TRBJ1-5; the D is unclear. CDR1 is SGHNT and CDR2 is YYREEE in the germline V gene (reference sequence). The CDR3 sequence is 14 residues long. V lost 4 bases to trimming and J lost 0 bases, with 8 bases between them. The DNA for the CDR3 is TGTGCCAGCAGCGAGGAAAATAGCAATCAGCCCCAGCATTTT. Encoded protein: CASSEENSNQPQHF. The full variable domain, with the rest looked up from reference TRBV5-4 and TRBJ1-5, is ETGVTQSPTHLIKTRGQQVTLRCSSQSGHNTVSWYQQALGQGPQFIFQYYREEENGRGNFPPRFSGLQFPNYSSELNVNALELDDSALYLCASSEENSNQPQHFGDGTRLSIL.

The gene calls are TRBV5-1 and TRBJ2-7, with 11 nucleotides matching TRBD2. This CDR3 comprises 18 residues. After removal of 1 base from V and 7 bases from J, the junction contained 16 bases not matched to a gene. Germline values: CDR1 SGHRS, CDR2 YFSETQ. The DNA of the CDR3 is TGCGCCAGCAGCTTGTCGGTGCGGCTAGCGGGAGGTTCTGGTGAGCAGTACTTC. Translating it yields CASSLSVRLAGGSGEQYF.

The CDR3 protein is CAWSPGGLAGRGNEQFF. DNA of the CDR3: TGTGCCTGGAGTCCCGGCGGACTAGCGGGAAGGGGCAATGAGCAGTTCTTC. V and J are TRBV30 and TRBJ2-1; TRBD2 agrees at 12 bases. V shed 2 bases and J 6 bases; nucleotides not matched to a gene: 11. This CDR3 comprises 17 residues. Germline CDR1 and CDR2: GTSNPN and SVGIG (reference sequence).

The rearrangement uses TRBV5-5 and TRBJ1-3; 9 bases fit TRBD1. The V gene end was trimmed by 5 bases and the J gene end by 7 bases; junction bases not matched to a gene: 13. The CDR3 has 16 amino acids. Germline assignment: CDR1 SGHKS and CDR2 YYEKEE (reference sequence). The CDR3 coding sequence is TGTGCCAGCAGATTCCGGGACAGGGTCCTCCTTAACACCATATATTTT. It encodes CASRFRDRVLLNTIYF.

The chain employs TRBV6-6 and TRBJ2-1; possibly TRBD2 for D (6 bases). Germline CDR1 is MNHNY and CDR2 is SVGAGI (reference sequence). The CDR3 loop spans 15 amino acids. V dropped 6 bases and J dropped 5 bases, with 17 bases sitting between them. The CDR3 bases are TGTGCCAGCAGCCTCCGGGAGCAAGGTAACAATGAGCAGTTCTTC. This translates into CASSLREQGNNEQFF.

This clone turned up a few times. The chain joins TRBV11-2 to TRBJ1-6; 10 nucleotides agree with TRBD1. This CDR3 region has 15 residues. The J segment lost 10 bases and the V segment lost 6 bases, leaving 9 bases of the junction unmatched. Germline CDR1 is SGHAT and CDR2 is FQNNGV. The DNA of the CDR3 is TGTGCCAGCAGTGCTTTGGGGACAGGGGTCTCACCCCTCCACTTT. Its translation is CASSALGTGVSPLHF.

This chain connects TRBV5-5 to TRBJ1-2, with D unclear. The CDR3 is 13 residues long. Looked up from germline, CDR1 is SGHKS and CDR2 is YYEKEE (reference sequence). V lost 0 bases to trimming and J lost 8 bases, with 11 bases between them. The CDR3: CASSLAGEYGYTF. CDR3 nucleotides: TGTGCCAGCAGCTTGGCCGGGGAATACGGCTACACCTTC.